Below are 18 T cell receptor beta chains sequenced from a single sample in a study of cytomegalovirus exposure and HLA in healthy donors. PCR was performed using 60 Vbeta and 13 Jbeta primers. Some clones are missing from TCRdb's copy, which holds only in-frame ones; the method was immunoSEQ multiplex PCR. This table has some 150,000 clones, around 73% appearing once. Material: PBMCs. These receptors came from a human donor in good health.

The CDR3 reads CASGGNRNTEAFF. The CDR3 region has the DNA TGTGCCAGCGGAGGGAACCGGAACACTGAAGCTTTCTTT. This rearrangement joins TRBV11-1 to TRBJ1-1; D is unresolved. The CDR3 loop spans 13 amino acids. Deletions cut 8 bases from V and 1 base from J, with 11 bases between. CDR1 and CDR2 from the germline V gene are SGHAT and FQDESV (reference sequence).

V gene TRBV18 combines with J gene TRBJ2-4, with D unclear. The CDR3 sequence is 13 residues long. Germline loops: CDR1 KGHSH, CDR2 LQKENI. Trimming took off 3 bases at V and 5 bases at J, with 8 bases between the two ends. The CDR3 reads CASSPLAENIQYF. In nucleotides, the CDR3 is TGTGCCAGCTCACCGTTGGCTGAAAACATTCAGTACTTC.

This clone was detected only once. The chain links TRBV27 to TRBJ2-2; 7 nucleotides match TRBD1. Germline values: CDR1 MNHEY, CDR2 SMNVEV (reference sequence). The CDR3 totals 15 residues. V was pared by 3 bases and J by 4 bases, with 5 bases of the junction left unmatched. Written as DNA, the CDR3 is TGTGCCAGCAGTTTCTACAGGGGTGCCACCGGGGAGCTGTTTTTT. This sequence encodes CASSFYRGATGELFF.

This sequence joins TRBV9 and TRBJ2-5, with 8 bases identical to TRBD2. The CDR3 is made up of 13 amino acids. V was clipped by 2 bases and J by 5 bases; unmatched bases: 2. In germline, CDR1 is SGDLS, CDR2 YYNGEE. CDR3 bases: TGTGCCAGCAGCGTTCGACTAGCGGAGACCCAGTACTTC. It encodes CASSVRLAETQYF.

The genes are TRBV27 and TRBJ2-7, with 7 positions matching TRBD1. Germline lookup yields CDR1 MNHEY and CDR2 SMNVEV (reference sequence). CDR3 length: 16 residues. Trimming at V came to 7 bases and at J to 0 bases, leaving 12 bases not matched to a gene. The CDR3, as DNA: TGTGCCAGCACCACAATTAAGGGGGCGAGCTCCTACGAGCAGTACTTC. Its protein is CASTTIKGASSYEQYF.

This clone was seen a handful of times. V usage is TRBV15 and J usage is TRBJ2-5; the match to TRBD2 covers 8 bases. With the DNA end fitting TRBJ2-7 better, the J assignment may be wrong. The CDR3 sequence is 18 residues long. Germline V gives CDR1 LNHNV, CDR2 YYDKDF (reference sequence). As DNA, the CDR3 is TGTGCCACCAGCAGAGATCGGGGCGGGGGGACTATCCACTACGAGCAGTACTTC. Amino acid sequence: CATSRDRGGGTIHYEQYF.

The chain couples TRBV9 to TRBJ1-1, with no clear D. The CDR3 sequence is 14 residues long. CDR1 and CDR2 (germline): SGDLS, YYNGEE. Trimming cost V 2 bases and J 4 bases, with 12 bases left between them. For the CDR3, the DNA is TGTGCCAGCAGCGTCGGAGACGGGAGCACTGAAGCTTTCTTT. Its translation is CASSVGDGSTEAFF.

This clone was recorded only once. This chain joins TRBV30 and TRBJ2-3; no clear D. CDR1 GTSNPN and CDR2 SVGIG come from the germline V gene (reference sequence). The CDR3 length is 13 residues. V dropped 0 bases and J dropped 0 bases, with 4 bases sitting between them. This CDR3 is CAWSVGSTDTQYF. CDR3 coding DNA: TGTGCCTGGAGTGTGGGCAGCACAGATACGCAGTATTTT.

This chain joins TRBV10-3 and TRBJ2-7; 9 bases map to TRBD2. With 8 bases clipped from V and 0 bases from J, the junction kept 11 bases outside the gene matches. The CDR3 sequence is 16 residues long. Germline V CDR1 and CDR2: ENHRY, SYGVKD. In DNA form, the CDR3 reads TGTGCCATCGGACCGGGACTAGCAGTGCACTCCTACGAGCAGTACTTC. Translating gives CAIGPGLAVHSYEQYF.

In its sample, this clone was seen a few times. The chain recombines TRBV5-1 with TRBJ1-4; D not certain. CDR3 size: 15 residues. The germline V gene encodes CDR1 SGHRS and CDR2 YFSETQ. Deletions cut 4 bases from V and 3 bases from J, with 13 bases between. This CDR3 reads CASSRSEAANEKLFF. The CDR3 region has the DNA TGCGCCAGCAGCCGATCAGAGGCGGCTAATGAAAAACTGTTTTTT.

This clone has a single count. The rearrangement uses TRBV14 and TRBJ1-2, with D unclear. V gave up 4 bases and J gave up 0 bases, with 15 bases separating them. Germline CDR1 SGHDN, CDR2 FVKESK. The CDR3 runs 16 residues. CDR3: CASSPNSGKANYGYTF. The CDR3 coding sequence is TGTGCCAGCAGCCCCAACTCAGGCAAAGCTAACTATGGCTACACCTTC.

The V and J genes are TRBV29-1 and TRBJ2-7; TRBD2 agrees at 8 bases. The CDR3 is made up of 14 amino acids. Germline V gives CDR1 SQVTM, CDR2 ANQGSEA. Trimming at V came to 4 bases and at J to 7 bases, leaving 12 bases not matched to a gene. The CDR3 spells CSVVKAGVQGEQYF. CDR3 bases: TGCAGCGTTGTGAAAGCGGGAGTGCAAGGAGAGCAGTACTTC.

V is TRBV2 and J is TRBJ2-2, with D perhaps TRBD1 (5 bases). This CDR3 has 13 amino acids. Trimming took 4 bases from V and 6 from J, leaving 9 bases between them. CDR1 is SNHLY and CDR2 is FYNNEI in the germline V gene. The CDR3 DNA sequence: TGTGCCAGCAGTGCTACCAGGGCCGGGGAGCTGTTTTTT. Encoded protein: CASSATRAGELFF. The full variable domain, in which reference TRBV2 and TRBJ2-2 provide the parts outside the CDR3, is EPEVTQTPSHQVTQMGQEVILRCVPISNHLYFYWYRQILGQKVEFLVSFYNNEISEKSEIFDDQFSVERPDGSNFTLKIRSTKLEDSAMYFCASSATRAGELFFGEGSRLTVL.

This clone was picked up one time. The CDR3 DNA follows: TGCGCCAGCAGCTTGGCCGGAGGAGATTCCTACGAGCAGTACTTC. Translation gives CASSLAGGDSYEQYF. The V and J genes are TRBV5-1 and TRBJ2-7; TRBD2 is a possible D gene (5 bases). The CDR3 loop spans 15 amino acids. The V gene's germline CDR1 is SGHRS and CDR2 YFSETQ. The V end was cut by 0 bases, the J end by 1 base, with 11 bases between.

DNA for the CDR3: TGTGCCAGCAGCCCAGACTTGTACCAAGAGACCCAGTACTTC. This codes for CASSPDLYQETQYF. This chain links TRBV7-9 with TRBJ2-5; D remains ambiguous. The V end was cut by 5 bases, the J end by 0 bases, with 10 bases between. Germline values: CDR1 SEHNR, CDR2 FQNEAQ (reference sequence). The CDR3 sequence is 14 residues long.

This clone was detected only a few times. V usage is TRBV5-8 and J usage is TRBJ1-1, with TRBD1 as a possible D gene (6 bases). The CDR3 runs 15 residues. Trimming cost V 4 bases and J 0 bases, with 13 bases left between them. Germline CDR1 and CDR2: SGHTS and YDEGEE. This chain's CDR3 is CASSIGQIMNTEAFF. The CDR3 nucleotides read TGTGCCAGCAGCATTGGACAGATCATGAACACTGAAGCTTTCTTT.

The chain couples TRBV15 to TRBJ1-5; D call uncertain. Germline V CDR1 and CDR2: LNHNV, YYDKDF (reference sequence). This CDR3 is built from 14 residues. V lost 4 bases and J lost 2, with 9 bases in between. CDR3 sequence: CATSMGAGNQPQHF. CDR3 DNA: TGTGCCACCAGCATGGGTGCGGGCAATCAGCCCCAGCATTTT.

Concerning this clone: At one boundary the junction diverges from the germline segment, which might be a read error. The chain recombines TRBV7-6 with TRBJ2-3; 9 positions agree with TRBD1. Germline V gene data show CDR1 as SGHVS and CDR2 as FNYEAQ. The CDR3 spans 13 residues. CDR3 sequence reads: CASKTGGGDTQYF. CDR3 DNA: TGTGCTAGCAAGACAGGGGGAGGAGATACGCAGTATTTT.